This T cell receptor beta chain emerged from a study of blood T cell repertoires in COVID-19. Overall study: Sites across the United States, Italy and Spain contributed samples from acute and convalescent COVID-19. In each case, the material was cDNA or gDNA derived from T cells, B-cell-depleted T cells, or PBMCs.

CDR3 size: 11 residues. V shed 5 bases and J shed 15 bases, with 14 bases lying between them. Methods used by the authors: Reference gene primer amplification gave estimated nucleated cell counts. Assay used: immunoSEQ multiplex PCR; TCRdb lists only in-frame clones, some missing. V and J calls and clone size are given by that table; D and trimming were obtained from the DNA. Of about 64,000 clones listed, 82% are singletons. The sequencing sample was made of peripheral blood. The TCR sequence derives from a human donor in a cohort sampled during active COVID-19. This chain connects TRBV12-3 or TRBV12-4 to TRBJ2-1, with D perhaps TRBD2 (6 bases). CDR3 bases: TGTGCCAGCAGTACGGGACTTTCCCCGTTCTTC. Its translation: CASSTGLSPFF.